The 6 T cell receptor beta chains listed next were all sequenced from one sample in a study of cytomegalovirus exposure and HLA in healthy donors. Clones were read by immunoSEQ multiplex PCR, and TCRdb kept only the in-frame ones, dropping some. This table holds 100,000 to 150,000 clones, approximately 95% found once. The source material was PBMCs. The receptors stem from a man younger than 35 in good health and CMV-seronegative.

The gene calls are TRBV11-1 and TRBJ1-1; 7 bases fit TRBD1. Unmatched junction bases numbered 13, after V lost 5 bases and J lost 4 bases. Germline-derived CDR1 and CDR2 are SGHAT and FQDESV (reference sequence). The CDR3 covers 16 residues. Written as DNA, the CDR3 is TGTGCCAGCAGCCAACACAGGGGTGGAGGGAGCACTGAAGCTTTCTTT. This sequence encodes CASSQHRGGGSTEAFF.

V gene TRBV11-1 combines with J gene TRBJ2-7; a possible D gene is TRBD2 (6 bases). Germline V CDR1 and CDR2: SGHAT, FQDESV (reference sequence). Trimming pared 4 bases from V and 3 bases from J, leaving 16 bases between. This CDR3 spans 15 amino acids. CDR3 nucleotide sequence: TGTGCCAGCAGCTCCTCAGCCAGGACTAACTACGAGCAGTACTTC. Translated: CASSSSARTNYEQYF. Combining the CDR3 with reference TRBV11-1 and TRBJ2-7 gives the whole variable domain EAEVAQSPRYKITEKSQAVAFWCDPISGHATLYWYRQILGQGPELLVQFQDESVVDDSQLPKDRFSAERLKGVDSTLKIQPAELGDSAMYLCASSSSARTNYEQYFGPGTRLTVT.

V is TRBV9 and J is TRBJ2-1; the match to TRBD2 covers 10 bases. The CDR3 runs to 14 residues. The trim removed 6 bases at V and 7 bases at J, leaving 7 bases unmatched. Germline CDR1 is SGDLS and CDR2 is YYNGEE. CDR3 DNA: TGTGCCAGCACCGGGACTAGCGCTAGAAATGAGCAGTTCTTC. This gives the protein CASTGTSARNEQFF.

Only one count was recorded for this clone. This chain connects TRBV6-6 to TRBJ2-1; D gene uncertain. The ends were cut back, 0 bases at V and 6 bases at J, with 9 bases in the middle. CDR3 length equals 14 residues. The germline gives CDR1 MNHNY, CDR2 SVGAGI (reference sequence). CDR3 in DNA: TGTGCCAGCAGTTACTCGAGGCCTCCCAATGAGCAGTTCTTC. This sequence encodes CASSYSRPPNEQFF.

V is TRBV7-9 and J is TRBJ2-6, with D hard to call. V was trimmed by 5 bases and J by 0 bases, leaving 8 bases between them. The CDR3 runs to 15 residues. In germline, CDR1 is SEHNR, CDR2 FQNEAQ (reference sequence). CDR3 DNA sequence: TGTGCCAGCAGCCTATCTGTCTCTGGGGCCAACGTCCTGACTTTC. Residues: CASSLSVSGANVLTF. Combining the CDR3 with reference TRBV7-9 and TRBJ2-6 gives the whole variable domain DTGVSQNPRHKITKRGQNVTFRCDPISEHNRLYWYRQTLGQGPEFLTYFQNEAQLEKSRLLSDRFSAERPKGSFSTLEIQRTEQGDSAMYLCASSLSVSGANVLTFGAGSRLTVL.

The V and J genes are TRBV7-2 and TRBJ2-2; a weak D match, TRBD2 (5 bases). The CDR3 spans 14 residues. Germline V lookup: CDR1 SGHTA, CDR2 FQGNSA. The V end was cut by 11 bases, the J end by 0 bases, with 13 bases between. CDR3 in DNA: TGTGCCGGAGGTGTCAGCGCGAACACCGGGGAGCTGTTTTTT. This translates into CAGGVSANTGELFF.